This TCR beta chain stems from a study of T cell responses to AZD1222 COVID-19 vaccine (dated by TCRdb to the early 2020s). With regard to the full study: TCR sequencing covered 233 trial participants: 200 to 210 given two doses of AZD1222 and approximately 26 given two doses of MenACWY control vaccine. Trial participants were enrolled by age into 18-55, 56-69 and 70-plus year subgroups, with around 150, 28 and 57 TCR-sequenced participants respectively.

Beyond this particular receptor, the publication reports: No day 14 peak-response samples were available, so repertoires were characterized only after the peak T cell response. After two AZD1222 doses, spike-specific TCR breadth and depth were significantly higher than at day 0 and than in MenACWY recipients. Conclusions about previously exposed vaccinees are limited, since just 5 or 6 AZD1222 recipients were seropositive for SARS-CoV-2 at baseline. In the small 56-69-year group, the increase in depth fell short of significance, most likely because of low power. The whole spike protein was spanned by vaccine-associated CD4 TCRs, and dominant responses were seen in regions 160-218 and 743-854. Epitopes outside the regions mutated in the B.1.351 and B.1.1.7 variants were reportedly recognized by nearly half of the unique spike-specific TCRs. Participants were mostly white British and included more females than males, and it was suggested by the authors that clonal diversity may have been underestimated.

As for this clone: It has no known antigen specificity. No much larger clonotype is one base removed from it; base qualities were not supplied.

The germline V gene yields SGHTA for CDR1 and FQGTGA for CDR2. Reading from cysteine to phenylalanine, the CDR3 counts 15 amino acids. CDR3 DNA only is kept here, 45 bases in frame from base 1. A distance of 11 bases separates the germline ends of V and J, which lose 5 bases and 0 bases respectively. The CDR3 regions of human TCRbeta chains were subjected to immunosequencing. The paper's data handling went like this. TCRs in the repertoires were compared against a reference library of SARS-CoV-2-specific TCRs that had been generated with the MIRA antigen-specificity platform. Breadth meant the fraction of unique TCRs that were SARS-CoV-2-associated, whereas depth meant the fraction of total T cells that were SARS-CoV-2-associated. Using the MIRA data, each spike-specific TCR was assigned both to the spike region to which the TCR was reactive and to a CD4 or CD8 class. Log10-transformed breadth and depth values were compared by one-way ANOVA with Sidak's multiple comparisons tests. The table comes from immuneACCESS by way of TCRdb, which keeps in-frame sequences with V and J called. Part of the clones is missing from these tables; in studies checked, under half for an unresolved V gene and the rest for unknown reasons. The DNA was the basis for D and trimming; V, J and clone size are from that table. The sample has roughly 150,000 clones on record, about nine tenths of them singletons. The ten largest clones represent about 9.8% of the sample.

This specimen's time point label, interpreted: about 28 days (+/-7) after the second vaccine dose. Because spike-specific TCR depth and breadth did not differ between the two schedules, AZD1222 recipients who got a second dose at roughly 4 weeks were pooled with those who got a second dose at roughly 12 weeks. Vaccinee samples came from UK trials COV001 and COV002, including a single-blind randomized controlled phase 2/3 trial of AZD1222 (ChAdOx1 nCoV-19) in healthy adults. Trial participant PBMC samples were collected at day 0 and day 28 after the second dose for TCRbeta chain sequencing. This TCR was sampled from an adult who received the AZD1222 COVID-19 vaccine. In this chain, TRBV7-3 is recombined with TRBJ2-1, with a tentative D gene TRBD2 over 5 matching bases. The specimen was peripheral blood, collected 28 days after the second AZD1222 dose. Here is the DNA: TGTGCCAGCAGCCAGGACTCCAGCTCCTACAATGAGCAGTTCTTC. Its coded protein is CASSQDSSSYNEQFF. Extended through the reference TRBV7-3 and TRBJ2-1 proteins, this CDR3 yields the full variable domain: GAGVSQTPSNKVTEKGKYVELRCDPISGHTALYWYRQSLGQGPEFLIYFQGTGAADDSGLPNDRFFAVRPEGSVSTLKIQRTERGDSAVYLCASSQDSSSYNEQFFGPGTRLTVL.